This T cell receptor beta chain emerged from a study of cytomegalovirus exposure and HLA in healthy donors. Findings and limits, study-wide: Immune exposure data for these donors was limited to CMV serostatus. A later analysis associated under 20,000 TCR beta sequences with HLA alleles at a 0.05 false discovery rate. Most TCR beta V segments were productive about 90% or about 30% of the time in an earlier analysis.

The CDR3 contains 14 residues. Per germline, CDR1 GTSNPN and CDR2 SVGIG (reference sequence). Trimming took 2 bases from V and 2 from J, leaving 10 bases between them. A note on this clone: Its antigen is currently unknown.

In the PCR, 60 Vbeta and 13 Jbeta primers were used. Only in-frame clones appear in the TCRdb table, and some are missing; sequencing was by immunoSEQ multiplex PCR. The sample comprises around 110,000 clones, 81% of which are singletons, and 2% to 2.5% rests with the top ten. The sequenced sample consisted of PBMCs. This clonotype was sampled from a man between 25 and 39 years old in good health and CMV-seronegative. The chain has TRBV30 and TRBJ2-1, with a tentative D call TRBD2 (6 bases). In DNA form, the CDR3 reads TGTGCCTGGAGTCGGGGACTCACCTACAATGAGCAGTTCTTC. This encodes CAWSRGLTYNEQFF.